This T cell receptor beta chain was documented in a study of tumor-infiltrating lymphocytes in localized non-small cell lung cancer. Study-wide points: No link was found between tumor T-cell fraction and recurrence-free survival. Immunotypes IM1 and IM2 had similar TCR-derived T-cell fractions. Not all patients were TCR sequenced, owing to tissue quantity.

The table came from immunoSEQ multiplex PCR; TCRdb's copy has only in-frame clones and leaves some out. The sample holds about 14,000 clones; 81% are singletons and the top ten take approximately 2.6%. Comment on this clone: Its antigen remains unknown.

CDR1 and CDR2 (germline): SGHNT, YYREEE (reference sequence). V dropped 4 bases and J dropped 3; count of bases not matched to a gene: 5. This CDR3 region has 15 residues. This clonotype was obtained from a human donor with non-small cell lung cancer. This chain uses TRBV5-4 with TRBJ1-2, with 11 bases matching TRBD1. Sequencing was performed on lung tumor tissue. CDR3 nucleotide sequence: TGTGCCAGCAGCATAGGACAGGGGGCATACTATGGCTACACCTTC. Its protein is CASSIGQGAYYGYTF.